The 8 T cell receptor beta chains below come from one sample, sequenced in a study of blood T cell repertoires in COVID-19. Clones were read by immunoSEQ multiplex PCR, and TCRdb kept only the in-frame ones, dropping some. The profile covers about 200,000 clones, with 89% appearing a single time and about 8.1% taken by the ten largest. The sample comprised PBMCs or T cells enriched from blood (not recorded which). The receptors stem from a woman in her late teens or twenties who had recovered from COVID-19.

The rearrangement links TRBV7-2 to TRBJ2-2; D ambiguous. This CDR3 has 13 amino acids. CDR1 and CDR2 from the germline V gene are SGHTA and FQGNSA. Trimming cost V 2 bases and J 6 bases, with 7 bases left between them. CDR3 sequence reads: CASSLSEPGELFF. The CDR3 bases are TGTGCCAGCAGCTTATCGGAGCCCGGGGAGCTGTTTTTT. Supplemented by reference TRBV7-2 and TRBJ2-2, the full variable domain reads GAGVSQSPSNKVTEKGKDVELRCDPISGHTALYWYRQSLGQGLEFLIYFQGNSAPDKSGLPSDRFSAERTGGSVSTLTIQRTQQEDSAVYLCASSLSEPGELFFGEGSRLTVL.

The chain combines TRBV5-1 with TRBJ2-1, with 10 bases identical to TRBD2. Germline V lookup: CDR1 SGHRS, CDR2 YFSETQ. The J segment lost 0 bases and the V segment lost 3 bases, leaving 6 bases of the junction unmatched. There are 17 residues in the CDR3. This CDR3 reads CASSSNQRGGSYNEQFF. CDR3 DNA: TGCGCCAGCAGCTCAAATCAGCGGGGGGGCTCCTACAATGAGCAGTTCTTC.

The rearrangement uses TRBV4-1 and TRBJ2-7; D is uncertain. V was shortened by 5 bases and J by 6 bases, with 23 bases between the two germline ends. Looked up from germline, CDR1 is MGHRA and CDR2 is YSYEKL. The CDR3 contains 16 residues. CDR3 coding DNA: TGCGCCAGCAGCAAGGTGGAGAGGAGTCCTCCTCGCGAGCAGTACTTC. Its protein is CASSKVERSPPREQYF.

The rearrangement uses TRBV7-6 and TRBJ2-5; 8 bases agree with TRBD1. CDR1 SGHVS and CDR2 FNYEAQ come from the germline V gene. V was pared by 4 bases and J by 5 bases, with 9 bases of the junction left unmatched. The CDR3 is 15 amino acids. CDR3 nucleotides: TGTGCCAGCAGCTCAATGACAGGGGAGTGGGAGACCCAGTACTTC. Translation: CASSSMTGEWETQYF. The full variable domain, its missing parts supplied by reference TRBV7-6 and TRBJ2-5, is GAGVSQSPRYKVTKRGQDVALRCDPISGHVSLYWYRQALGQGPEFLTYFNYEAQQDKSGLPNDRFSAERPEGSISTLTIQRTEQRDSAMYRCASSSMTGEWETQYFGPGTRLLVL.

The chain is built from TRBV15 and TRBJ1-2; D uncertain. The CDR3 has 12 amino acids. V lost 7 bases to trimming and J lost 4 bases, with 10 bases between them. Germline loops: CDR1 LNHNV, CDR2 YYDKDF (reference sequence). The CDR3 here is CATTAGSYGYTF. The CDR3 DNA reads TGTGCCACCACCGCCGGGAGCTATGGCTACACCTTC.

The CDR3 spells CASRGQISTDTQYF. CDR3 bases: TGTGCCAGCAGGGGACAGATCAGCACAGATACGCAGTATTTT. The chain couples TRBV27 to TRBJ2-3; 7 bases are shared with TRBD1. V dropped 6 bases and J dropped 0; count of bases not matched to a gene: 3. The germline V gene has CDR1 MNHEY and CDR2 SMNVEV (reference sequence). This CDR3 has 14 amino acids.

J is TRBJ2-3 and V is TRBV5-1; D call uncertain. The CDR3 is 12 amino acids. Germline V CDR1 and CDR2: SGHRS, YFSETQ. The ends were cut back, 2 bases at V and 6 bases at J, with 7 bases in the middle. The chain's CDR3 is CASSLVGDTQYF. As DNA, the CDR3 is TGCGCCAGCAGCTTAGTGGGCGATACGCAGTATTTT.

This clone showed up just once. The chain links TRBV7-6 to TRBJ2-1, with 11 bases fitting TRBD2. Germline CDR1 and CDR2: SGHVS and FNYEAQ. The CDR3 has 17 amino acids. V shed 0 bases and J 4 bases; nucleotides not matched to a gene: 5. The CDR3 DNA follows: TGTGCCAGCAGCTTAGCGACTAGCGGGGCCCTTTACAATGAGCAGTTCTTC. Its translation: CASSLATSGALYNEQFF.